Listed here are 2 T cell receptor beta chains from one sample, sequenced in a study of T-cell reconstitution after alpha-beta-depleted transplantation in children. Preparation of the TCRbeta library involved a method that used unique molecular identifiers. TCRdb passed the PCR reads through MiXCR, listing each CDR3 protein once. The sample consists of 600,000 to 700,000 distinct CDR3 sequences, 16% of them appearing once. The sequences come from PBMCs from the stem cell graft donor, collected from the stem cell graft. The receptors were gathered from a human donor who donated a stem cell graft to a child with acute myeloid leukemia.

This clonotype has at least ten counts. The CDR3 protein is CSARDRPDTQYF. CDR3 sequence (DNA): TGCAGTGCTAGAGATCGTCCAGATACGCAGTATTTT. The chain has TRBV20-1 and TRBJ2-3; unclear D gene. The CDR3 is 12 amino acids. The germline CDR1 and CDR2 sequences are DFQATT and SNEGSKA (reference sequence). V was pared by 0 bases and J by 4 bases, with 5 bases between.

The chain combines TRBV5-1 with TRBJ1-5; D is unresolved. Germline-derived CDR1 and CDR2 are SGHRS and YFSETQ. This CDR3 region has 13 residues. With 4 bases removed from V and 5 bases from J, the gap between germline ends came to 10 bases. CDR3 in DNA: TGCGCCAGCAGCCCCGAGGGTCATCAGCCCCAGCATTTT. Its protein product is CASSPEGHQPQHF.